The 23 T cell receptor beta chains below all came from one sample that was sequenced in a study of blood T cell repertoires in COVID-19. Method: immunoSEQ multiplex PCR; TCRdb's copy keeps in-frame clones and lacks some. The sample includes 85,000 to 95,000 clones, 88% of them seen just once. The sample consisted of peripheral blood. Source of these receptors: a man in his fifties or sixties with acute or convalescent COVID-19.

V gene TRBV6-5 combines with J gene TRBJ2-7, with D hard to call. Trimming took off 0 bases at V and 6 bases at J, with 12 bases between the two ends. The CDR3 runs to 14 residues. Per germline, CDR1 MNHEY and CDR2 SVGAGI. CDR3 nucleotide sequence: TGTGCCAGCAGTTACTCCCAGGCCTGGGCCGAGCAGTACTTC. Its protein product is CASSYSQAWAEQYF.

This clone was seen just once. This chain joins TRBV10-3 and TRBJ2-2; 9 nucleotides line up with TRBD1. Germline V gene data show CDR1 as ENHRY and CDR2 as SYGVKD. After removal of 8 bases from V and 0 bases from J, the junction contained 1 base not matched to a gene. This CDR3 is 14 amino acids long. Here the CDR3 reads CAIRDRANTGELFF. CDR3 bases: TGTGCCATCCGGGACAGGGCGAACACCGGGGAGCTGTTTTTT.

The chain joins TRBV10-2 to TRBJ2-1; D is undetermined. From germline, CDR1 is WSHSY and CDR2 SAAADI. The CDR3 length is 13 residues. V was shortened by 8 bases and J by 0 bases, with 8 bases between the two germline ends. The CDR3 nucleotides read TGCGCCAGCGGAACAGCCTCCTACAATGAGCAGTTCTTC. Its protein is CASGTASYNEQFF.

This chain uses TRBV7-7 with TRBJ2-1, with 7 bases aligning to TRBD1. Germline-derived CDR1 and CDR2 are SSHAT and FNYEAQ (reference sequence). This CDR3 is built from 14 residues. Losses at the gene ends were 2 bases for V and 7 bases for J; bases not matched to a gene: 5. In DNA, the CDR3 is TGTGCCAGCAGCTTATCCGGGACAGCTAATGAGCAGTTCTTC. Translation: CASSLSGTANEQFF.

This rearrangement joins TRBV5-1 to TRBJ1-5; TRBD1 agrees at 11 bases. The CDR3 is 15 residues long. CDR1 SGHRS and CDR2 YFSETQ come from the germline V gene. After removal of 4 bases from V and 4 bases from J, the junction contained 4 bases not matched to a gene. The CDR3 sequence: CASSEGTGGNQPQHF. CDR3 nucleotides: TGCGCCAGCAGCGAAGGGACAGGGGGAAATCAGCCCCAGCATTTT.

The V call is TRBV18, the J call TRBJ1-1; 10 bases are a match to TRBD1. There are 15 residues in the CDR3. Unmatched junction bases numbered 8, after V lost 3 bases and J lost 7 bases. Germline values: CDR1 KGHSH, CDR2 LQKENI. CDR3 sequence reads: CASSPSTGGIIEAFF. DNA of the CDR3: TGTGCCAGCTCACCCTCGACAGGGGGCATTATTGAAGCTTTCTTT. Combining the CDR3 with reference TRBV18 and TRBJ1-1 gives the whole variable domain NAGVMQNPRHLVRRRGQEARLRCSPMKGHSHVYWYRQLPEEGLKFMVYLQKENIIDESGMPKERFSAEFPKEGPSILRIQQVVRGDSAAYFCASSPSTGGIIEAFFGQGTRLTVV.

In DNA, the CDR3 is TGTGCCAGCAGCCAAGAACAGACCAATCAGCCCCAGCATTTT. As protein: CASSQEQTNQPQHF. J is TRBJ1-5 and V is TRBV3-1 (or the pseudogene TRBV3-2); D not certain. V lost 0 bases and J lost 3, with 6 bases in between. CDR1 is LGHDT and CDR2 is YNNKEL in the germline V gene (reference sequence). This CDR3 spans 14 amino acids.

CDR3 bases: TGTGCCAGCAGCGTAGCCGGCGGGCCTTCTGGAAACACCATATATTTT. This gives the protein CASSVAGGPSGNTIYF. This chain links TRBV9 with TRBJ1-3; D remains unclear. Trimming took 0 bases from V and 1 from J, leaving 11 bases between them. Per the germline V gene, CDR1 is SGDLS and CDR2 is YYNGEE. The CDR3 extends over 16 amino acids.

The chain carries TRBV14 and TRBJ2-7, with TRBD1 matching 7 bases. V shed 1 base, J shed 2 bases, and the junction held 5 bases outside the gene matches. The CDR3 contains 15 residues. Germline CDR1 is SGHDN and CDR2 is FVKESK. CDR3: CASSQGRTGPYEQYF. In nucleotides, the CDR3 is TGTGCCAGCAGCCAAGGCCGGACAGGACCCTACGAGCAGTACTTC.

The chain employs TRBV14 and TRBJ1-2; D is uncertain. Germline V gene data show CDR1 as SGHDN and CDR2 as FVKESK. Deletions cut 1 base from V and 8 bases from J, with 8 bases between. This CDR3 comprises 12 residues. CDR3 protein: CASSQGEIGYTF. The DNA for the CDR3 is TGTGCCAGCAGCCAAGGAGAGATCGGCTACACCTTC.

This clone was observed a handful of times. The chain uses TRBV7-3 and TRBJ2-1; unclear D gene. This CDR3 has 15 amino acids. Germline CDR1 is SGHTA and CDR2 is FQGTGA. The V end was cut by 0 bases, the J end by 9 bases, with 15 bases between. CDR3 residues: CASSLTVSPSPEQFF. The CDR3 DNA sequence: TGTGCCAGCAGCTTAACGGTCTCCCCGAGTCCTGAGCAGTTCTTC.

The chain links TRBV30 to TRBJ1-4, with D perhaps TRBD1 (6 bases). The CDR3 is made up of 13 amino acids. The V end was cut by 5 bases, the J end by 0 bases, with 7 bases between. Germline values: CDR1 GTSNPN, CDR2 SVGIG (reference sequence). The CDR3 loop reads CAWQGTTNEKLFF. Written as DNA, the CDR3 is TGTGCCTGGCAGGGGACAACTAATGAAAAACTGTTTTTT. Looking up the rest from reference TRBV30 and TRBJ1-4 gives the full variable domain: SQTIHQWPATLVQPVGSPLSLECTVEGTSNPNLYWYRQAAGRGLQLLFYSVGIGQISSEVPQNLSASRPQDRQFILSSKKLLLSDSGFYLCAWQGTTNEKLFFGSGTQLSVL.

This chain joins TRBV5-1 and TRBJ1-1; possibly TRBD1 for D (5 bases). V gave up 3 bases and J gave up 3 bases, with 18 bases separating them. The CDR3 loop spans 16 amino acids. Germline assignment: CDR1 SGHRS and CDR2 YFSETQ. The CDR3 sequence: CASSWRVGARHTEAFF. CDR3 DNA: TGCGCCAGCAGCTGGAGGGTTGGGGCTCGTCACACTGAAGCTTTCTTT.

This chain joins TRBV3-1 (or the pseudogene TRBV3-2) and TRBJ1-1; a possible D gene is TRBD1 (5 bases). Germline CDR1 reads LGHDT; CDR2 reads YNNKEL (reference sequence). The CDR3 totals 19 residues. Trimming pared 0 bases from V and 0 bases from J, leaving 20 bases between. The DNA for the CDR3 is TGTGCCAGCAGCCAAGATCGCCAGGGACTCTTCCTGCTGAACACTGAAGCTTTCTTT. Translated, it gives CASSQDRQGLFLLNTEAFF.

CDR3 DNA sequence: TGCGCCAGCAGCCCGAGGGGGAACGCGAACACCGGGGAGCTGTTTTTT. Its translation is CASSPRGNANTGELFF. This chain links TRBV5-1 with TRBJ2-2, with D possibly TRBD1 on 6 matching bases. The CDR3 is 16 residues long. Trimming pared 4 bases from V and 0 bases from J, leaving 13 bases between. Germline-derived CDR1 and CDR2 are SGHRS and YFSETQ.

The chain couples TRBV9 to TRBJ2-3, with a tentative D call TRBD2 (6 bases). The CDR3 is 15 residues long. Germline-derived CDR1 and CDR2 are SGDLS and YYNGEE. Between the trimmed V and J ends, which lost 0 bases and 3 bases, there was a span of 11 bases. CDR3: CASSVDLGGTDTQYF. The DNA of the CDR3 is TGTGCCAGCAGCGTAGATCTGGGGGGAACAGATACGCAGTATTTT.

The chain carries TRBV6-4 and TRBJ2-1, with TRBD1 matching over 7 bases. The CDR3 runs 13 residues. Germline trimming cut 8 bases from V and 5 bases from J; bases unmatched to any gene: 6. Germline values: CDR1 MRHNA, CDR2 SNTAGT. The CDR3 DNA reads TGTGCCAGCGGACAGGAGATTAACAATGAGCAGTTCTTC. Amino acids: CASGQEINNEQFF.

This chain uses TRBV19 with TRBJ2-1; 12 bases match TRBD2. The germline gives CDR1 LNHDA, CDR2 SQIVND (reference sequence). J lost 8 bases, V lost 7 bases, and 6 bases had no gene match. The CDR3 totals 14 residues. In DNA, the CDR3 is TGTGCCAGTAAGACTAGCGGGAGCGTCGATGAGCAGTTCTTC. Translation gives CASKTSGSVDEQFF.

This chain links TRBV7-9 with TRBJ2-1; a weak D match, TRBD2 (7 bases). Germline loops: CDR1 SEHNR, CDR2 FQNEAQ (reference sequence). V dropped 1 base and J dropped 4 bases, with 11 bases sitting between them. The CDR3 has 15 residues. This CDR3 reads CASSLVGGHYNEQFF. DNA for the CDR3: TGTGCCAGCAGCTTAGTGGGGGGGCATTACAATGAGCAGTTCTTC. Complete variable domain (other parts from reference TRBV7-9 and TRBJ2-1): DTGVSQNPRHKITKRGQNVTFRCDPISEHNRLYWYRQTLGQGPEFLTYFQNEAQLEKSRLLSDRFSAERPKGSFSTLEIQRTEQGDSAMYLCASSLVGGHYNEQFFGPGTRLTVL.

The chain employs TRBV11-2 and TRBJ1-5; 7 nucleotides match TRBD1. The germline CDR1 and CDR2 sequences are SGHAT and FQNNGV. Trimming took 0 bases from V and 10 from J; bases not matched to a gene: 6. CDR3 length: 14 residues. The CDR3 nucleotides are TGTGCCAGCAGCTTAGATTTGAACAGGGGCCCCCAGCATTTT. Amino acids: CASSLDLNRGPQHF.

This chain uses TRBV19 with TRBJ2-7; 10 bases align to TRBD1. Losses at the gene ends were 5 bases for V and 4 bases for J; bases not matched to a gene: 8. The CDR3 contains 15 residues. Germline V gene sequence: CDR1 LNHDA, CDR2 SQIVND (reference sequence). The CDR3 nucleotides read TGTGCCAGTAGTCGCAACCCGGGACAGGGGTACGAGCAGTACTTC. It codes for CASSRNPGQGYEQYF.

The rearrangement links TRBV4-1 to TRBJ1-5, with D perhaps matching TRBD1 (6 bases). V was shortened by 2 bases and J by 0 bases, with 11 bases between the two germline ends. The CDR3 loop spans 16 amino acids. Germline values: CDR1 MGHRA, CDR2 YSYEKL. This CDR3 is CASSQRDTSSNQPQHF. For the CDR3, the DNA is TGCGCCAGCAGCCAACGGGACACCTCTAGCAATCAGCCCCAGCATTTT.

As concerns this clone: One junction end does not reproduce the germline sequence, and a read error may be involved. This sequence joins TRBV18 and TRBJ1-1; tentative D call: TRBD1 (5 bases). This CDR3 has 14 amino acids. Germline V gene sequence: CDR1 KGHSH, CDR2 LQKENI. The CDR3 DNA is TGTGCCAGCTCACCCCCGGGGGGGAACGCTGAAGCTTTCTTT. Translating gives CASSPPGGNAEAFF. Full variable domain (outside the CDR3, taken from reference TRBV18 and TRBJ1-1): NAGVMQNPRHLVRRRGQEARLRCSPMKGHSHVYWYRQLPEEGLKFMVYLQKENIIDESGMPKERFSAEFPKEGPSILRIQQVVRGDSAAYFCASSPPGGNAEAFFGQGTRLTVV.